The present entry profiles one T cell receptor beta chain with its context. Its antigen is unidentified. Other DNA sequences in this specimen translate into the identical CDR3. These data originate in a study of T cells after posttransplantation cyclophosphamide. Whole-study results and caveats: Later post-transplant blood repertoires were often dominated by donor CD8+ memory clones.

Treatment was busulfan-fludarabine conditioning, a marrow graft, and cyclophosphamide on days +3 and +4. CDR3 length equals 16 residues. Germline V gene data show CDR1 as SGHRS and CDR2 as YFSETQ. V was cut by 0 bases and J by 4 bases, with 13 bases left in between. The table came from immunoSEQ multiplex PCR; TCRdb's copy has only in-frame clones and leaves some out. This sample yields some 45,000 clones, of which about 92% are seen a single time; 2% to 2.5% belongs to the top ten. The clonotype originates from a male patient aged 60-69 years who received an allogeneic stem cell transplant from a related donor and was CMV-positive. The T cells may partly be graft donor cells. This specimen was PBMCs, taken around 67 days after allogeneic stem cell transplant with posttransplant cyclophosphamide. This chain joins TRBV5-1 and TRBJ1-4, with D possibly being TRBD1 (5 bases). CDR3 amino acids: CASSLAPGRGNEKLFF. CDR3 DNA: TGCGCCAGCAGCTTGGCACCAGGGAGGGGTAATGAAAAACTGTTTTTT.